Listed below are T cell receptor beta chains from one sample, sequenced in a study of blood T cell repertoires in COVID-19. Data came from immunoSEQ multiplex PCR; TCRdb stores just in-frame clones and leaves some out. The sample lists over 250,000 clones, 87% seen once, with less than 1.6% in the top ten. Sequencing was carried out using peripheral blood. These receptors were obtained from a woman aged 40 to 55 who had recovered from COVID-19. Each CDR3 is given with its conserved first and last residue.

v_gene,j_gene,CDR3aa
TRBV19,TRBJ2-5,CASSFDRETQYF
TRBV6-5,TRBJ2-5,CASSYSRLAVETQYF
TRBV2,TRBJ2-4,CASSWTSGGSKNIQYF
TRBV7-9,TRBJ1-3,CASSLDGGSGNTIYF
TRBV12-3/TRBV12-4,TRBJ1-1,CASRQETEAFF
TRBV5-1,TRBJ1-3,CASSLAPGVSGNTIYF
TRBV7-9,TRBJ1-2,CASSLGDRVQPGYTF
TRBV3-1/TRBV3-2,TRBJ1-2,CASSHWTGTDGYTF
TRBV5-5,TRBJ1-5,CASSLEQDQPQHF
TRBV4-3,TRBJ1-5,CASSQDPRGSQPQHF
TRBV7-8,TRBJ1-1,CASSEDRGNRPGGAFF
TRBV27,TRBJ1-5,CASSLSASQPQHF
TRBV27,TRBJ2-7,CASSPGRNYEQYF
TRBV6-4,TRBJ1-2,CASSDSLRGYTF
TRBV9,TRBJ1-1,CASSPRGNPLNTEAFF
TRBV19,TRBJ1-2,CASIDRGFRGYTF
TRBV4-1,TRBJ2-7,CASSQRISAGGINDEQYF
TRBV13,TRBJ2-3,CASSYLTPFTDTQYF
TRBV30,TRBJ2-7,CAWTYGPPAEQYF
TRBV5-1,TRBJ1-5,CASSLLPDQPQHF
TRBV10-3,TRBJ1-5,CAISESAGERQPQHF
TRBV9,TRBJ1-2,CASSPYRPRGGYTF
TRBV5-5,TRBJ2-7,CASSLEGESYEQYF
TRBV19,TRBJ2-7,CASSRTGTYEQYF
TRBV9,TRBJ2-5,CASSAGSSGGRYETQYF
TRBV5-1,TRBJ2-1,CASSLTKLAGGLQVHISSYNEQFF
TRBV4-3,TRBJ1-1,CASSQEIGGGLLGHTEAFF